This T cell receptor beta chain emerged from a study of T cells in Graves' hyperthyroidism and ophthalmopathy. Amplified regions were TCR beta CDR3 sequences from RNA transcripts. The HTBI primer set was used in a first-round RT-PCR of the TCR CDR3. TCRdb reprocessed the multiplex PCR reads with MiXCR, giving one entry per CDR3 protein. Among roughly 700,000 distinct CDR3 sequences listed, 35% were seen once. Trimming took off 2 bases at V and 2 bases at J, with 12 bases between the two ends. The germline V gene has CDR1 SNHLY and CDR2 FYNNEI. The CDR3 length is 15 residues. Patients between 18 and 65 years old had hyperthyroidism, newly diagnosed and lasting under 2 months. Ten or more counts support this clonotype.

The sample was blood. This receptor was taken from a woman aged 40-49 years with Graves' hyperthyroidism. The chain employs TRBV2 and TRBJ2-5, with D perhaps matching TRBD1 (6 bases). The CDR3 DNA is TGTGCCAGCAGTGAAAGGACAGAACAACAAGAGACCCAGTACTTC. This encodes CASSERTEQQETQYF.